Below are 10 T cell receptor beta chains sequenced from a single sample in a study of cytomegalovirus exposure and HLA in healthy donors. The PCR had 60 Vbeta and 13 Jbeta primers. Libraries were prepared by immunoSEQ multiplex PCR; TCRdb keeps only in-frame clonotypes and omits some of them. The repertoire has some 160,000 clones, roughly 82% of them found once; the top ten carry 1.5% to 2%. The sample taken for sequencing was PBMCs. The receptors originated from a woman younger than 45 in good health and CMV-seronegative.

The gene calls are TRBV2 and TRBJ2-7; D remains ambiguous. This CDR3 is 13 amino acids long. Trimming shortened V by 11 bases and J by 4 bases, and 18 bases separated the two germline ends. Per the germline V gene, CDR1 is SNHLY and CDR2 is FYNNEI. CDR3 in DNA: TGTGCCGCCCGTGGCGGAACTATGTACGAGCAGTACTTC. It yields the protein CAARGGTMYEQYF.

The V and J genes are TRBV7-3 and TRBJ2-3, with 9 nucleotides matching TRBD1. Germline CDR1 is SGHTA and CDR2 is FQGTGA. Unmatched junction bases numbered 9, after V lost 5 bases and J lost 6 bases. The CDR3 extends over 15 amino acids. The CDR3 here is CASSPGTGTGDTQYF. The CDR3 DNA reads as TGTGCCAGCAGCCCGGGGACAGGGACAGGGGATACGCAGTATTTT.

The chain combines TRBV29-1 with TRBJ1-2; maybe TRBD1 (6 bases). V dropped 5 bases and J dropped 2 bases, with 18 bases sitting between them. The CDR3 loop spans 15 amino acids. CDR1 and CDR2 (germline): SQVTM, ANQGSEA. The CDR3 loop reads CSVNADSRGNYGYTF. CDR3 nucleotides: TGCAGCGTTAACGCCGATTCCAGGGGAAACTATGGCTACACCTTC.

This chain joins TRBV27 and TRBJ2-1; 8 nucleotides match TRBD2. The CDR3 is made up of 15 amino acids. Germline loops: CDR1 MNHEY, CDR2 SMNVEV (reference sequence). V lost 3 bases, J lost 2 bases, and 3 bases stayed unmatched. In DNA, the CDR3 is TGTGCCAGCAGTTTCCCAGCGGGGGCCTACAATGAGCAGTTCTTC. As protein: CASSFPAGAYNEQFF.

This clone showed up just once. This chain uses TRBV27 with TRBJ1-1; TRBD1 matches 7 bases. This CDR3 is 14 amino acids long. Per the germline V gene, CDR1 is MNHEY and CDR2 is SMNVEV (reference sequence). Trimming at V came to 5 bases and at J to 4 bases, leaving 7 bases not matched to a gene. CDR3 nucleotides: TGTGCCAGCAGTCTTCAGGGGGTTGGCACTGAAGCTTTCTTT. Its translation is CASSLQGVGTEAFF.

The V gene is TRBV19, the J gene TRBJ1-1, with D perhaps matching TRBD1 (6 bases). CDR1 is LNHDA and CDR2 is SQIVND in the germline V gene (reference sequence). The CDR3 sequence is 12 residues long. V was pared by 3 bases and J by 5 bases, with 7 bases between. The CDR3 coding sequence is TGTGCCAGTAGTATGGGGGCTACTGAAGCTTTCTTT. Translating it yields CASSMGATEAFF.

The chain links TRBV11-2 to TRBJ1-1; D gene ambiguous. The V and J ends lost 5 bases and 1 base respectively, with 17 bases between them. Germline CDR1 SGHAT, CDR2 FQNNGV. The CDR3 consists of 16 residues. The DNA for the CDR3 is TGTGCCAGCAGCCCCCTGGCCCGAGGATGGAACACTGAAGCTTTCTTT. Translated, it gives CASSPLARGWNTEAFF.

This clone has at least ten counts. The same CDR3 can be traced to other DNA sequences in this sample. The chain combines TRBV5-6 with TRBJ1-1, with D tentatively TRBD1 (6 bases). Germline CDR1 is SGHDT and CDR2 is YYEEEE. The CDR3 totals 11 residues. V shed 1 base and J shed 11 bases, with 9 bases lying between them. The CDR3 DNA reads as TGTGCCAGCAGCTTGTACAGGGAGGCTTTCTTT. This gives the protein CASSLYREAFF.

This clone came up once. The CDR3 DNA follows: TGTGCCAGCTCACCCTTACATACGAACACTGAAGCTTTCTTT. This gives the protein CASSPLHTNTEAFF. The J gene is TRBJ1-1, the V gene TRBV18; D unresolved. The germline gives CDR1 KGHSH, CDR2 LQKENI. This CDR3 comprises 14 residues. The V end was cut by 3 bases, the J end by 1 base, with 9 bases between.

This sequence joins TRBV7-9 and TRBJ1-1, with D perhaps TRBD1 (5 bases). There are 14 residues in the CDR3. Germline V gene data show CDR1 as SEHNR and CDR2 as FQNEAQ (reference sequence). V was cut by 3 bases and J by 1 base, with 9 bases left in between. CDR3 residues: CASSFVRENTEAFF. The CDR3 DNA follows: TGTGCCAGCAGCTTTGTCAGGGAGAACACTGAAGCTTTCTTT. Variable domain in full (rest from reference TRBV7-9 and TRBJ1-1): DTGVSQNPRHKITKRGQNVTFRCDPISEHNRLYWYRQTLGQGPEFLTYFQNEAQLEKSRLLSDRFSAERPKGSFSTLEIQRTEQGDSAMYLCASSFVRENTEAFFGQGTRLTVV.